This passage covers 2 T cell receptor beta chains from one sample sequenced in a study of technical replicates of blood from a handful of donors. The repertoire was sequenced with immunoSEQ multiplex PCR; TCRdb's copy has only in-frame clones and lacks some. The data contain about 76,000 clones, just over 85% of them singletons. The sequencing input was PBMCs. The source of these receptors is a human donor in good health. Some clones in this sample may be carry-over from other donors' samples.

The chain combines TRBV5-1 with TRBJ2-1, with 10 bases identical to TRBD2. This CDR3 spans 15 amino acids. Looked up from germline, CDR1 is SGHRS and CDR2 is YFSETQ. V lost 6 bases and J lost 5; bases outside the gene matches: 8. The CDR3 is CASTYLAGADNEQFF. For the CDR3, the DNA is TGCGCCAGCACCTACCTAGCGGGGGCTGACAATGAGCAGTTCTTC. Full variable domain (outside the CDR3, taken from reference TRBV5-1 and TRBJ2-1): KAGVTQTPRYLIKTRGQQVTLSCSPISGHRSVSWYQQTPGQGLQFLFEYFSETQRNKGNFPGRFSGRQFSNSRSEMNVSTLELGDSALYLCASTYLAGADNEQFFGPGTRLTVL.

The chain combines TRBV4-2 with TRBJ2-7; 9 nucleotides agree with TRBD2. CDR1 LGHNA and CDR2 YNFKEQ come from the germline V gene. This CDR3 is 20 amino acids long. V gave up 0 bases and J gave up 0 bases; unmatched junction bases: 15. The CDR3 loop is CASSQEIVTSGLGSSYEQYF. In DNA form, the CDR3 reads TGTGCCAGCAGCCAAGAGATTGTGACTAGCGGCCTTGGGAGCTCCTACGAGCAGTACTTC.